This T cell receptor (beta chain) was identified in a study of cytomegalovirus exposure and HLA in healthy donors (dated by TCRdb to the late 2010s). Looking at the study overall: An earlier analysis of fewer than 750 of the donors reported 276 Gb of sequence data and 95 million to 130 million unique TCR beta sequences obtained from around 170 million T cells. The study profiled the T cell repertoires of under 700 subjects by immunosequencing and related them to cytomegalovirus serostatus. Donor age, sex, ethnicity and CMV serostatus were compiled together with the repertoire data. HLA typing included class I and class II loci at four-digit resolution. High-throughput TCR immunosequencing, statistical association of individual TCRs with disease status, and machine learning were combined to predict cytomegalovirus infection status. Because of strong linkage in the cohort, five DR-DQ haplotypes were treated as single units for association and clustering. A separate validation cohort of 100 to 150 different subjects was used in addition to the roughly 720-subject first cohort. About 300 gigabases of sequencing data and 78 million or so unique TCR sequences were included in an early release covering roughly 600 HLA-typed donors. The genetic ancestry cluster associated with self-reported Caucasian donors included approximately 85% of the roughly 400 genotyped donors. Rather than using new phenotypic data, the later analysis identified candidate immune exposures from TCR beta sequences and from how often those sequences occurred across donors. All discovery cohort repertoires had been generated on a single sequencing platform. In an earlier analysis of 500 to 650 of the donors, high-throughput TCR beta sequencing was used to judge whether each TCR beta V gene segment behaved as functional or pseudogenic. The study was designed to test whether signatures of past pathogen exposure could be identified by cataloging public T cell receptors. In a later analysis, previously published TCR beta repertoires from 550 to 750 donors were re-analyzed and high-resolution HLA genotyping was added so that TCR occurrence patterns could be studied. Among some 400 genotyped donors of the cohort, an average of around 240,000 unique TCR beta nucleotide sequences was sequenced per donor, of which approximately 18% were non-productive. In a later genetic analysis, genome-wide SNP genotypes for 398 of the 666 donors were used, and that subset was treated as a discovery cohort. Typing coverage differed by locus: A, B, C, DRB1 and DQB1 were typed in roughly 620-640 donors, DQA1 in about 550, DPA1 in 600 to 610, and DPB1 in just under 480. Study-wide conclusions, independent of this receptor: According to a later analysis, TCR association rates differed among HLA loci, with DRB1 alleles showing the most associated TCRs and HLA-C alleles showing the fewest. The study listed 150 to 200 TCR beta chains as associated with cytomegalovirus. Linkage disequilibrium might explain the correlated functional status among segregating V segments, but an unknown experimental factor could not be excluded. Most TCR sequences were observed very rarely across donors, whereas some public TCRs were present in many individuals. Because the 87-base-pair reads could not distinguish some IMGT-functional V segments, including TRBV6-2 and TRBV6-3, those segments were excluded. According to a later analysis, most CMV-associated TCR beta chains appeared to be HLA-restricted, and the HLA associations seemed to be driven largely by CMV exposure. An earlier analysis of 587 of the donors showed that most TCR beta V segments appeared in productive rearrangements either about 87% or about 30% of the time, which broadly matched IMGT annotations. The authors suggested that the approach could potentially be extended to other disease states and immunological phenotypes. In vitro tests confirmed that a few of the cytomegalovirus-associated TCR beta chains recognize cytomegalovirus antigens. Only TCR beta chains were sequenced in this cohort, and the absence of alpha or paired-chain data limited detectable features. In both the original and validation cohorts, the classifier was reported to diagnose cytomegalovirus status with high specificity and sensitivity. Strong co-occurrence of HLA alleles, especially DR and DQ, made assigning TCR associations to individual alleles difficult. A later analysis found that HLA-associated TCR beta chains were more clonally expanded and had lower generation probabilities than equally common non-associated chains. Because counts were too low, 15 to 20 rarely observed V segments, including chromosome 9 orphons, were excluded from the earlier analysis of some 540 of the donors. CMV serostatus was the only immune exposure information available for the cohort. Roughly uniform sequencing depth across donors was assumed in presence/absence analyses, although this assumption may not hold. Several of the top co-occurrence clusters appeared to be linked to parvovirus B19, influenza, CMV and Epstein-Barr virus, according to a later analysis. Because some donors lacked HLA typing at each locus, the association tests relied only on the typed subset. A later genetic analysis associated a missense DCLRE1C variant with V-gene and J-gene trimming of TCR beta chains, and an independent cohort replicated the association. A later genetic analysis reported fewer N-insertions in productive TCRs among donors in an Asian-associated ancestry cluster than the 666-donor mean. A cluster of highly shared sequence variants was judged likely to represent a technical artifact of the sequencing pipeline. A later analysis associated 16,951 TCR beta sequences with specific HLA alleles at a false discovery rate of 0.05. A further reported finding was that TCR beta sequences accurately predicted the HLA-A and HLA-B alleles for most subjects in the first cohort.

In total, 630 or so healthy bone marrow donors made up the cohort. At the time of sampling, all cohort members were nominally healthy, though unrecorded immune exposures were likely present. The donor tested CMV seronegative, placing the donor among the approximately 360 seronegative members of the cohort. A peripheral blood sample was provided by each donor, and peripheral blood mononuclear cells were used for TCR beta sequencing. The Qiagen DNeasy Blood Extraction Kit was used to extract genomic DNA from the blood cell samples. Note on this clone: Its binding antigen is unknown. No quality values exist for individual bases; no much larger clone is one base distant.

The library was built by means of the immunoSEQ multiplex PCR assay. For the multiplex PCR, a mixture combining 60 forward primers for TCR Vbeta segments and 13 reverse primers for TCR Jbeta segments was used. A multiplex PCR assay on genomic DNA amplified the CDR3 region of rearranged TCR beta genes. The Illumina HiSeq System was used to sequence the amplified TCR beta libraries as 87-base-pair reads. In the authors' own workflow: A later analysis tallied 75 million to 85 million unique TCR beta chains across the 666 repertoires, and about 10 million of those chains were shared by two or more donors. Raw reads were error-corrected and collapsed into unique sequences with a nearest-neighbor algorithm that merged closely related sequences to remove PCR and sequencing errors. To assign V, D and J gene segments, CDR3 sequences were aligned to IMGT reference sequences. For a sequence to be retained, at least a six-nucleotide match to both a V gene segment and a J gene segment was required. A rearrangement was called productive if the CDR3 had no stop codons and remained in frame with V and J, and every other rearrangement was called non-productive. CDR3 was defined by IMGT convention, running from the second conserved V-encoded cysteine to the conserved J-encoded phenylalanine. The earlier analysis of about 620 of the donors excluded sequences that lacked an unambiguous match to a single V gene segment. An earlier analysis of 500 to 600 of the donors classified V segments as functional when productive rearrangements were above 56.7% and as segregating when the standard deviation between donors was above 5%. To diagnose cytomegalovirus status from the catalog of TCR beta chain sequences, a statistical classification framework was built. V and J gene assignment, in a later analysis, came from comparing TCR nucleotide sequences with IMGT/GENE-DB human TR gene sequences. Using the TCRdist pipeline, a later analysis assigned CDR3 sequences along with most-parsimonious VDJ recombination scenarios. A later analysis defined each TCR beta chain by its CDR3 amino acid sequence plus V-gene family, and excluded reads lacking a unique V-gene family. To address suspected cross-contamination and a sequencing artifact, a later analysis removed 592 highly shared, low-generation-probability nucleotide sequences. For each public chain, a later analysis derived a clonal expansion index from normalized ranks of inferred template counts within each repertoire. A later analysis computed generation probabilities with a VDJ recombination model fitted to out-of-frame rearrangements, and checked the results against IGoR. In a later analysis, hypergeometric tests were used to score TCR-TCR, TCR-HLA and TCR-CMV co-occurrence, with a repertoire-size bias correction applied to TCR pairs. In a later analysis, false discovery rates were estimated by permuting HLA or CMV assignments 20 times. In a later analysis, co-occurring TCRs were grouped with DBSCAN, and TCRdist sequence similarity was added when clustering was performed within HLA-allele-positive subsets. Repertoires with fewer than 30,000 or more than 120,000 public chains, plus five repertoires with anomalous nucleotide sharing, were excluded from co-occurrence clustering. TCRdb limited this immuneACCESS table to in-frame rearrangements with V and J called. A share of clones is missing; checked studies link under half to unresolved V genes, and the rest is unexplained. That table is the source of V, J and clone size, and D and trimming were worked out from the DNA. The sample records about 160,000 clones, over 80% of which are singletons. Clones ranked in the top ten supply more than 1% of the sample.

The germline V gene gives CDR1 as SQVTM and CDR2 as ANQGSEA. V lost 5 bases and J lost 2 bases; the stretch between them is 14 bases long. From the cysteine up to the phenylalanine, the CDR3 has a length of 14 residues. Of all the DNA, just the CDR3 is kept, 42 bases in frame from base 1. The receptor's source is a boy aged 2-15 years in good health and CMV-seronegative. The chain is made from TRBV29-1 and TRBJ2-3, and possibly TRBD2, on 6 matching bases. Specimen: PBMCs. The sequence in DNA is TGCAGCGTTACCTCGGGACTCATCACAGATACGCAGTATTTT. Its coded protein is CSVTSGLITDTQYF.